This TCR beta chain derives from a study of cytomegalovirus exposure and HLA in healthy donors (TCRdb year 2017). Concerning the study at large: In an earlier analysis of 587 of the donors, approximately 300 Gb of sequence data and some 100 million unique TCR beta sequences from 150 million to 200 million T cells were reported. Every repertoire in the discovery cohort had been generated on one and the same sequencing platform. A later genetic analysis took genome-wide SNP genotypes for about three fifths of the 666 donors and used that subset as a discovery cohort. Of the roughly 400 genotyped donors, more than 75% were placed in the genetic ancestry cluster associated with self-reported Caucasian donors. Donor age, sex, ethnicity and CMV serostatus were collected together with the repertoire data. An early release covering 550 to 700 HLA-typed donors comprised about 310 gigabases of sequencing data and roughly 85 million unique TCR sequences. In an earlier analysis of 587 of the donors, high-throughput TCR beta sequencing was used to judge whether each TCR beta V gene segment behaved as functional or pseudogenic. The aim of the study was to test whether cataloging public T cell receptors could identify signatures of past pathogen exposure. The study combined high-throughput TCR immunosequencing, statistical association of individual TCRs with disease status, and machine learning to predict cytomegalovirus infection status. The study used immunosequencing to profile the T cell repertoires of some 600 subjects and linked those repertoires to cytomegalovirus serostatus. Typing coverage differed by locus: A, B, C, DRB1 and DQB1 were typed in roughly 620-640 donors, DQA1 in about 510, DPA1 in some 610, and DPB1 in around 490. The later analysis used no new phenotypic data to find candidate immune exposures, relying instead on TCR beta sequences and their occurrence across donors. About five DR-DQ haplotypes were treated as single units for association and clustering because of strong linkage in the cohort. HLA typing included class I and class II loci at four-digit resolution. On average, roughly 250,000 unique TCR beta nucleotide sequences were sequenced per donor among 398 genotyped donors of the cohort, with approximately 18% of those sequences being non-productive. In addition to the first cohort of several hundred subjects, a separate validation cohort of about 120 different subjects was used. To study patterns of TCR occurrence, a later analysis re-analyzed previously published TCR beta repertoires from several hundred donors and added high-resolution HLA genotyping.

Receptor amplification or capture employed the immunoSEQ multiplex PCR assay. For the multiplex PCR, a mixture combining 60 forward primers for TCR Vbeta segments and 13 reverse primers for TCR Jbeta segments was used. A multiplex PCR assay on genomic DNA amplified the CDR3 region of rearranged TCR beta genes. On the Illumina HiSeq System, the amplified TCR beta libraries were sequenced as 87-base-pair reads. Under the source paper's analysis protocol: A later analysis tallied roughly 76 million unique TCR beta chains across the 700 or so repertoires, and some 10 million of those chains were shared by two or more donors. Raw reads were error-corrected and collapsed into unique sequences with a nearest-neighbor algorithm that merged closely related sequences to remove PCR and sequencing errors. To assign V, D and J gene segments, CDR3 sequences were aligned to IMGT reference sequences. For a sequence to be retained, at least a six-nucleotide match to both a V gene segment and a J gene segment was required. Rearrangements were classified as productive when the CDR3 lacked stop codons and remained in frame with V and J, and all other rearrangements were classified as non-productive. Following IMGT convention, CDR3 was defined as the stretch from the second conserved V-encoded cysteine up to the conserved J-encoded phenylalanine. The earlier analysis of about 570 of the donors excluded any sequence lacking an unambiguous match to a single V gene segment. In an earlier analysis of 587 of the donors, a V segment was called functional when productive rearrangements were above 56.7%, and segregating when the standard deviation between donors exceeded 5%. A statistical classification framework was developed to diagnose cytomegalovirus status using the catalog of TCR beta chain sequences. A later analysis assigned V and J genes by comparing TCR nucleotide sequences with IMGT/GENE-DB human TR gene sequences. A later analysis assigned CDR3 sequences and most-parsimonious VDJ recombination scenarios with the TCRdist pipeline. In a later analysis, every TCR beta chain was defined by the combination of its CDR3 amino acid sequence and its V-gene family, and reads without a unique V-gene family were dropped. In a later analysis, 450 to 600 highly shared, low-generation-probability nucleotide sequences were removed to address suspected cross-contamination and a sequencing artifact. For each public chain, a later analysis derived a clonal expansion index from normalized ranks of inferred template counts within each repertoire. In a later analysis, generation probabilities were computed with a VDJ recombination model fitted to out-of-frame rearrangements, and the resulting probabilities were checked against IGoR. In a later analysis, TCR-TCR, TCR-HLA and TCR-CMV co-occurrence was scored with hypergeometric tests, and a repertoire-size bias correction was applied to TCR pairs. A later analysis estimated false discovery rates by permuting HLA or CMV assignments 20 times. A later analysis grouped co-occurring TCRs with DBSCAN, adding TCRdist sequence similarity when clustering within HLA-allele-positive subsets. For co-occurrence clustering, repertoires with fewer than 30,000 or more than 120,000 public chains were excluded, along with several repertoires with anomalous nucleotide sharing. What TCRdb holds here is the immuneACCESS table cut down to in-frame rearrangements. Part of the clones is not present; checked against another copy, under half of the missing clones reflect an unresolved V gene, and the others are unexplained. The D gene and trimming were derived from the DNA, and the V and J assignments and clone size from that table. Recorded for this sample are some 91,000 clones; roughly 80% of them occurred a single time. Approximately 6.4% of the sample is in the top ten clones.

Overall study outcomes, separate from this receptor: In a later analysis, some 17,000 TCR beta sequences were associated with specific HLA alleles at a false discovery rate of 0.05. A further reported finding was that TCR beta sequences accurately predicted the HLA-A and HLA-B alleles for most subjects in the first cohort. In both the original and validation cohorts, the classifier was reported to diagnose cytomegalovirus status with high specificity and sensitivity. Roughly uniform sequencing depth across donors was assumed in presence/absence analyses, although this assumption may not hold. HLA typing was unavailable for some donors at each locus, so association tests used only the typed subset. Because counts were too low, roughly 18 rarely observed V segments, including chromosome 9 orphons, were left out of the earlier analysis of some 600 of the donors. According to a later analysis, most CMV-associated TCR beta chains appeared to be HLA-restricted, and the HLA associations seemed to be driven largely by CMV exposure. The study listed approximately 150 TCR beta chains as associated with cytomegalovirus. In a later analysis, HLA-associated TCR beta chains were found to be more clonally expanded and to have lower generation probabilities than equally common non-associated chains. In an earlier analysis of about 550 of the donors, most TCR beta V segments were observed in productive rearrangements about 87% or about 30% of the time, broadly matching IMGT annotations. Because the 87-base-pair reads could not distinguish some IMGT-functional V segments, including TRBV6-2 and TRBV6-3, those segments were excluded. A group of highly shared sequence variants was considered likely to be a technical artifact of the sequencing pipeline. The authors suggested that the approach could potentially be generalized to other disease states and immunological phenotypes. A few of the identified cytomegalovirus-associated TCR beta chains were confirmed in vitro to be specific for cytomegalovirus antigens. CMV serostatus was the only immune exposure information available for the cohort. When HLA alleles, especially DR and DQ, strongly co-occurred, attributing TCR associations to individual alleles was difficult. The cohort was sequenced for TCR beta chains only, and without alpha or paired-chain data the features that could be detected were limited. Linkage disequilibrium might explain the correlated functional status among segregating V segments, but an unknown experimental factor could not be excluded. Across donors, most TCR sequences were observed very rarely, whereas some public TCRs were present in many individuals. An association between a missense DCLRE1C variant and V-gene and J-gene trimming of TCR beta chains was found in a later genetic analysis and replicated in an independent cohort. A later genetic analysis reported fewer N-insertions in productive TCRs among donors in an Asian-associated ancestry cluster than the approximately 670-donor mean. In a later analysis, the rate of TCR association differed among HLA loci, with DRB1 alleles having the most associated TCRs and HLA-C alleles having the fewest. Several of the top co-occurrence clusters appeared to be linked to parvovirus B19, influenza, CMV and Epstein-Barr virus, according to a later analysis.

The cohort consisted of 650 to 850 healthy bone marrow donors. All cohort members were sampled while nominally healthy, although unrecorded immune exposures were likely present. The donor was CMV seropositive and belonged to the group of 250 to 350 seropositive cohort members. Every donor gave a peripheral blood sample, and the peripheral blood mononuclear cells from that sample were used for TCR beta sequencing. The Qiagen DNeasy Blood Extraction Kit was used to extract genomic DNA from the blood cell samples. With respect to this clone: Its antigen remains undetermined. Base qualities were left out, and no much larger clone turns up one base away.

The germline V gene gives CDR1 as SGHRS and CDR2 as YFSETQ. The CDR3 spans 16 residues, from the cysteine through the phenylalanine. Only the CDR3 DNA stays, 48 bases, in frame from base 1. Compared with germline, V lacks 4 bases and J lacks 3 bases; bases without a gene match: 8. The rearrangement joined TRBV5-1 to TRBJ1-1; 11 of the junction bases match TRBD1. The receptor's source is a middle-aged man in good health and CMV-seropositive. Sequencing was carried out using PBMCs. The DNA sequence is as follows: TGCGCCAGCAGCCGGACAGGGGGCGCCGGCGACACTGAAGCTTTCTTT. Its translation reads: CASSRTGGAGDTEAFF.